This T cell receptor beta chain was captured by sequencing in a study of T cell clonality in common variable immunodeficiency. Whole-study results and caveats: Reportedly, TCR beta sequences from common variable immunodeficiency showed fewer deletions and N-nucleotide insertions.

This clone was detected ten times or more. Its cognate antigen is unknown. Measured with immunoSEQ multiplex PCR; TCRdb has only the in-frame clones, and not every one. The table lists about 34,000 clones, no singletons, with around 28% in the top ten. The sequence was collected from a human donor with common variable immunodeficiency. The sequenced sample was peripheral blood mononuclear cells.

The part of the CDR3 DNA that was read is TGTGCCAGCAGTTCAGGGGAGGCGGGAAGAGATACG. Translating gives CASSSGEAGRDT. From start to end, the CDR3 is CASSSGEAGRDTQYF. The genes are TRBV12-3 or TRBV12-4 and TRBJ2-3; D assignment may be TRBD1 or TRBD2 (6 bases each). Read coverage stops 3 residues before the CDR3 terminus; the germline J gene supplies the remainder. V was cut by 4 bases and J by 5 bases, with 16 bases left in between. The CDR3 is made up of 15 amino acids.